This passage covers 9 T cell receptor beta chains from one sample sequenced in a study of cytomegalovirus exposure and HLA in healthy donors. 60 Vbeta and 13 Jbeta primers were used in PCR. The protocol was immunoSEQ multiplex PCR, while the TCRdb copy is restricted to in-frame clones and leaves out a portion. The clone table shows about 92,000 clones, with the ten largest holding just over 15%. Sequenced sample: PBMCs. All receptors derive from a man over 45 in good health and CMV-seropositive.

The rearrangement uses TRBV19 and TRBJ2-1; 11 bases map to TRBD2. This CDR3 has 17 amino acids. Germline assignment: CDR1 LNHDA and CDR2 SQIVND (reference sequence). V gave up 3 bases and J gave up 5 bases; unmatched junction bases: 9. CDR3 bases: TGTGCCAGTAGTATTTCTAGCGGGAGGCGTTCCGACAATGAGCAGTTCTTC. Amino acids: CASSISSGRRSDNEQFF.

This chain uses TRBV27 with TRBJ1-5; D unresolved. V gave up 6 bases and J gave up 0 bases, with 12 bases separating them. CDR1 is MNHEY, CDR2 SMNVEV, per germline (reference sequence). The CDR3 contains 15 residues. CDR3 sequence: CASSPSPNSNQPQHF. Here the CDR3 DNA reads TGTGCCAGCAGCCCTAGTCCGAATAGCAATCAGCCCCAGCATTTT.

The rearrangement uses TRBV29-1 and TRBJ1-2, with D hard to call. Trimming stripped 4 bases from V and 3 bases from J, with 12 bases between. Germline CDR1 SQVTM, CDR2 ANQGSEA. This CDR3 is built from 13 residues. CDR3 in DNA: TGCAGCGTTGGAGGCAGCACGGACTATGGCTACACCTTC. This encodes CSVGGSTDYGYTF.

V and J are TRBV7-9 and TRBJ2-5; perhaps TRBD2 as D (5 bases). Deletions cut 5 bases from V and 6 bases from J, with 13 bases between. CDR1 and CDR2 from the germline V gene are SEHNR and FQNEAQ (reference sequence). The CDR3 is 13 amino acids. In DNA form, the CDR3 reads TGTGCCAGCAGCCCCGGGGTAGGGAAGACCCAGTACTTC. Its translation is CASSPGVGKTQYF.

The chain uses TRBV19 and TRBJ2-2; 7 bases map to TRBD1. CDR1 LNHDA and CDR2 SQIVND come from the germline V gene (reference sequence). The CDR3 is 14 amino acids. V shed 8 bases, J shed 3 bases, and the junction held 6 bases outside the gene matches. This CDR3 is CASSLTGDTGELFF. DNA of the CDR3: TGTGCCAGTTCACTAACAGGGGACACCGGGGAGCTGTTTTTT.

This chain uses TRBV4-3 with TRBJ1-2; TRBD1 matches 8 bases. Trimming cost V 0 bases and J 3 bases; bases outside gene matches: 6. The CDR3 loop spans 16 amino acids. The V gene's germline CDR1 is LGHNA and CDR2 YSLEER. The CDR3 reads CASSQDLAGQDYGYTF. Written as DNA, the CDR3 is TGCGCCAGCAGCCAAGACCTGGCGGGACAGGACTATGGCTACACCTTC.

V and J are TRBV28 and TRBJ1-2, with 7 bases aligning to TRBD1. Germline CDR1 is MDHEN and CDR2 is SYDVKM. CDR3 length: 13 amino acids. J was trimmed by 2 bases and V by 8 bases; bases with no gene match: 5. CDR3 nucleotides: TGTGCCAGCTCCCTGACAGGGAACTATGGCTACACCTTC. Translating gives CASSLTGNYGYTF.

Here the CDR3 DNA reads TGCGCCAGCAGCATTGGGAGTTTAGCGGGAGGCCTCACCTACGAGCAGTACTTC. Its translation: CASSIGSLAGGLTYEQYF. The chain couples TRBV5-1 to TRBJ2-7; 10 nucleotides line up with TRBD2. CDR1 SGHRS and CDR2 YFSETQ come from the germline V gene. The length of the CDR3 is 18 residues. Losses at the gene ends were 4 bases for V and 2 bases for J; bases not matched to a gene: 15.

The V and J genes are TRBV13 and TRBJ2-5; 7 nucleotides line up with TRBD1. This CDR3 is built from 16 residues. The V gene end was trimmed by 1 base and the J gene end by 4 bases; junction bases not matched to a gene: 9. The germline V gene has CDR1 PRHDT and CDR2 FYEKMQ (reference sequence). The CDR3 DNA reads TGTGCCAGCAGCTTAGCCGGGGACAGTCGAGGAGAGACCCAGTACTTC. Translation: CASSLAGDSRGETQYF.